Following are 11 T cell receptor beta chains from one sample sequenced in a study of beta chain features in type 1 diabetes. General study results and limits: Among all four CD4+ subsets, Type 1 diabetes patients had TCRB CDR3s that were moderately but significantly shorter.

As every portion of the isolated RNA was reverse transcribed, the sequencing read expressed TCRB transcripts. Produced via immunoSEQ multiplex PCR; TCRdb's table is partial and in-frame only. Found here are 150,000 to 200,000 clones, roughly 65% of them singletons; the top ten hold about 0.081%. These TCRs' antigens remain unknown. Material: naive CD4+ T cells from blood. All receptors derive from a man aged 25 to 40 with type 1 diabetes.

CDR3 DNA: TGTGCCAGCAGGGACACCTCCTATGGCTACACCTTC. It translates to CASRDTSYGYTF. V usage is TRBV7-9 and J usage is TRBJ1-2, with D possibly being TRBD1 (5 bases). V lost 6 bases and J 4 bases, leaving 9 bases between the germline ends. The length of the CDR3 is 12 residues. From germline, CDR1 is SEHNR and CDR2 FQNEAQ (reference sequence).

This rearrangement joins TRBV9 to TRBJ2-5; D may be TRBD1 (5 bases). Germline V gene lookup returns CDR1 SGDLS and CDR2 YYNGEE. V lost 4 bases and J 5 bases, leaving 21 bases between the germline ends. The CDR3 loop spans 16 amino acids. The CDR3 loop is CASSPGIQGVGETQYF. The DNA for the CDR3 is TGTGCCAGCAGCCCGGGCATACAAGGGGTCGGGGAGACCCAGTACTTC.

The sample holds a few counts of this clone. The chain carries TRBV29-1 and TRBJ2-7; D might be TRBD1 or TRBD2, each matching 5 bases. Germline V gene data show CDR1 as SQVTM and CDR2 as ANQGSEA. Between the trimmed V and J ends, which lost 4 bases and 2 bases, there was a span of 12 bases. This CDR3 region has 13 residues. DNA of the CDR3: TGCAGCGTTGCCGGGACGGGGACCTACGAGCAGTACTTC. Translation: CSVAGTGTYEQYF.

The chain recombines TRBV30 with TRBJ1-3; D is undetermined. The CDR3 is 13 amino acids. CDR1 is GTSNPN, CDR2 SVGIG, per germline (reference sequence). V was trimmed by 2 bases and J by 1 base, leaving 6 bases between them. CDR3 nucleotides: TGTGCCTGGAGTACGTATTCTGGAAACACCATATATTTT. It translates to CAWSTYSGNTIYF.

The chain joins TRBV7-2 to TRBJ2-7; no reliable D call. This CDR3 comprises 14 residues. CDR1 and CDR2 from the germline V gene are SGHTA and FQGNSA. Trimming cost V 1 base and J 3 bases, with 10 bases left between them. The CDR3, as DNA: TGTGCCAGCAGCTTAGTGGCGGCTGACTACGAGCAGTACTTC. Amino acid sequence: CASSLVAADYEQYF.

This clone has only one observation. CDR3 amino acids: CASSYMVTDTQYF. The CDR3 bases are TGTGCCAGCAGTTACATGGTGACAGATACGCAGTATTTT. V usage is TRBV6-5 and J usage is TRBJ2-3; D is unclear. CDR3 size: 13 residues. Germline-derived CDR1 and CDR2 are MNHEY and SVGAGI. Trimming shortened V by 2 bases and J by 3 bases, and 6 bases separated the two germline ends.

This clone was detected a few times. The CDR3 is CSVYRDRGRETQYF. The CDR3 bases are TGCAGCGTTTATCGGGACAGGGGGCGAGAGACCCAGTACTTC. The rearrangement joins TRBV29-1 to TRBJ2-5, with TRBD1 matching 12 bases. After removal of 5 bases from V and 4 bases from J, the junction contained 5 bases not matched to a gene. The CDR3 loop spans 14 amino acids. The germline V gene encodes CDR1 SQVTM and CDR2 ANQGSEA.

DNA for the CDR3: TGTGCTACCCCTCGCGGGGACTACGAGCAGTACTTC. Amino acids: CATPRGDYEQYF. J is TRBJ2-7 and V is TRBV12-5; possible D gene TRBD2, 6 bases. The ends were cut back, 10 bases at V and 3 bases at J, with 13 bases in the middle. From germline, CDR1 is LGHNT and CDR2 FRNRAP. The CDR3 runs to 12 residues.

This clone was recorded a few times. The chain carries TRBV4-3 and TRBJ2-5; D may correspond to TRBD1 or TRBD2 (6 bases each). The CDR3 runs 17 residues. V was trimmed by 1 base and J by 4 bases, leaving 19 bases between them. Germline assignment: CDR1 LGHNA and CDR2 YSLEER. The CDR3 loop is CASSQVGTSRRGETQYF. The DNA of the CDR3 is TGCGCCAGCAGCCAAGTGGGGACATCCAGGCGGGGAGAGACCCAGTACTTC.

There are a few counts of this clone. This chain uses TRBV4-2 with TRBJ1-5; D call uncertain. Germline V gene sequence: CDR1 LGHNA, CDR2 YNFKEQ. V was shortened by 0 bases and J by 4 bases, with 4 bases between the two germline ends. The CDR3 consists of 13 residues. CDR3 in DNA: TGTGCCAGCAGCCAAGATCGGAATCAGCCCCAGCATTTT. The encoded protein is CASSQDRNQPQHF.

This clone was seen a few times. The chain couples TRBV5-1 to TRBJ2-3, with a possible D match to TRBD1 (6 bases). Between the trimmed V and J ends, which lost 3 bases and 5 bases, there was a span of 22 bases. Germline loops: CDR1 SGHRS, CDR2 YFSETQ. This CDR3 region has 17 residues. The CDR3 coding sequence is TGCGCCAGCAGCTCCGCGGTCGGCAGGGGCGCAGGAGATACGCAGTATTTT. It encodes CASSSAVGRGAGDTQYF.